A selection of T cell receptor beta chains follows, all from one sample in a study of blood T cell repertoires in COVID-19. Using immunoSEQ multiplex PCR, the repertoire was profiled, and TCRdb retains in-frame clones only, with some absent. The table includes some 96,000 clones, less than 90% detected once. The sequencing sample was made of peripheral blood. The source is an elderly man with acute or convalescent COVID-19. Each CDR3 is given with its conserved first and last residue. Each record gives: J gene, V gene, CDR3 protein.

J gene: TRBJ1-5; V gene: TRBV28; CDR3 protein: CASTDGTGGNQPQHF
J gene: TRBJ1-1; V gene: TRBV19; CDR3 protein: CASSRTEGQGAGEAFF
J gene: TRBJ1-2; V gene: TRBV3-1/TRBV3-2; CDR3 protein: CASSLALYGYTF
J gene: TRBJ2-5; V gene: TRBV5-6; CDR3 protein: CASSVFTTSGKETQYF
J gene: TRBJ2-1; V gene: TRBV11-2; CDR3 protein: CASSLLRRESPSYNEQFF
J gene: TRBJ2-7; V gene: TRBV12-5; CDR3 protein: CASGLVMRSSYEQYF
J gene: TRBJ2-3; V gene: TRBV2; CDR3 protein: CASSVLLVTDTQYF
J gene: TRBJ2-7; V gene: TRBV7-7; CDR3 protein: CASSQRAGLNYEQYF
J gene: TRBJ2-3; V gene: TRBV6-2/TRBV6-3; CDR3 protein: CASSYPLAGVADTQYF
J gene: TRBJ2-1; V gene: TRBV11-2; CDR3 protein: CASSYQPGQYNEQFF
J gene: TRBJ2-2; V gene: TRBV9; CDR3 protein: CASSVARTWNTGELFF
J gene: TRBJ2-7; V gene: TRBV27; CDR3 protein: CASSSGSALEQYF
J gene: TRBJ1-5; V gene: TRBV6-5; CDR3 protein: CASSSSGGLAQPQHF
J gene: TRBJ2-5; V gene: TRBV2; CDR3 protein: CASSETRSQGVTDF
J gene: TRBJ1-5; V gene: TRBV27; CDR3 protein: CASSLKGTGGAIGQPQHF
J gene: TRBJ1-4; V gene: TRBV19; CDR3 protein: CASSRSGEKLFF
J gene: TRBJ2-1; V gene: TRBV2; CDR3 protein: CASGETEYNEQFF
J gene: TRBJ1-6; V gene: TRBV14; CDR3 protein: CASSPAGERAHWPLHF
J gene: TRBJ2-3; V gene: TRBV10-3; CDR3 protein: CAISGRGFSTDTQYF
J gene: TRBJ2-1; V gene: TRBV2; CDR3 protein: CASSTELYNEQFF
J gene: TRBJ1-1; V gene: TRBV30; CDR3 protein: CAWSLGGNTEAFF
J gene: TRBJ1-4; V gene: TRBV7-8; CDR3 protein: CASSFGRGAEKLFF
J gene: TRBJ2-7; V gene: TRBV28; CDR3 protein: CASSLSQIEPSYEQYF
J gene: TRBJ1-2; V gene: TRBV24-1; CDR3 protein: CATSDGDFSGANYGYTF
J gene: TRBJ2-1; V gene: TRBV19; CDR3 protein: CASRLAGADEQFF
J gene: TRBJ2-7; V gene: TRBV28; CDR3 protein: CASRTSGTYEQYF
J gene: TRBJ2-3; V gene: TRBV6-4; CDR3 protein: CASSPLLGPTDTQYF
J gene: TRBJ1-1; V gene: TRBV6-6; CDR3 protein: CAISTGLNTEAFF
J gene: TRBJ1-1; V gene: TRBV27; CDR3 protein: CASRGQGGNTEAFF
J gene: TRBJ2-1; V gene: TRBV27; CDR3 protein: CASSPRGQGAPHGQFF
J gene: TRBJ2-1; V gene: TRBV5-3; CDR3 protein: CARSERLAGAYNEQFF
J gene: TRBJ2-7; V gene: TRBV5-4; CDR3 protein: CASSLELLAGGEQYF
J gene: TRBJ2-5; V gene: TRBV7-9; CDR3 protein: CASSLRGSYQETQYF
J gene: TRBJ1-2; V gene: TRBV10-3; CDR3 protein: CAIMSGTGRYYTF
J gene: TRBJ1-6; V gene: TRBV2; CDR3 protein: CASTEPPNTGVVSPLHF
J gene: TRBJ2-7; V gene: TRBV3-1/TRBV3-2; CDR3 protein: CASSQVDRAIYEQYF
J gene: TRBJ2-7; V gene: TRBV29-1; CDR3 protein: CSVAGGEGGTYEQYF
J gene: TRBJ2-7; V gene: TRBV5-6; CDR3 protein: CASSLFDRPYEQYF
J gene: TRBJ2-5; V gene: TRBV18; CDR3 protein: CASSPPGRETQYF
J gene: TRBJ1-5; V gene: TRBV28; CDR3 protein: CASRGGQGIIVPQHF
J gene: TRBJ2-7; V gene: TRBV6-2/TRBV6-3; CDR3 protein: CASSQSGRPEQYF
J gene: TRBJ2-1; V gene: TRBV7-2; CDR3 protein: CASSLGASVGEQFF
J gene: TRBJ1-1; V gene: TRBV6-6; CDR3 protein: CASTTTRGTEAFF
J gene: TRBJ1-1; V gene: TRBV7-9; CDR3 protein: CASSLTNTEAFF
J gene: TRBJ2-7; V gene: TRBV10-1; CDR3 protein: CASSESMASGTRYEQYF